The 21 T cell receptor beta chains listed next were all sequenced from one sample in a study of blood T cell repertoires in COVID-19. Assay: immunoSEQ multiplex PCR; the TCRdb copy retains only in-frame clones and omits some. The data show 250,000 to 300,000 clones, about nine tenths seen once. Sequencing used PBMCs or T cells enriched from blood (not recorded which). Receptors originate from a woman under 40 who had recovered from COVID-19.

V usage is TRBV27 and J usage is TRBJ1-2, with 10 bases matching TRBD1. Germline-derived CDR1 and CDR2 are MNHEY and SMNVEV (reference sequence). J lost 5 bases, V lost 5 bases, and 5 bases had no gene match. The CDR3 sequence is 14 residues long. For the CDR3, the DNA is TGTGCCAGCAGTCCGACAGGGGGCGTTTATGGCTACACCTTC. Protein: CASSPTGGVYGYTF.

As regards this clone: The sample contains more than one DNA sequence encoding this CDR3. The V call is TRBV7-2, the J call TRBJ2-1; D not certain. The germline gives CDR1 SGHTA, CDR2 FQGNSA. The CDR3 spans 12 residues. V was clipped by 3 bases and J by 4 bases, with 4 bases between them. CDR3 amino acids: CASSFGYNEQFF. DNA of the CDR3: TGTGCCAGCAGCTTCGGTTACAATGAGCAGTTCTTC.

V and J are TRBV30 and TRBJ1-6; D is possibly TRBD1 (5 bases). CDR1 is GTSNPN, CDR2 SVGIG, per germline (reference sequence). The length of the CDR3 is 13 residues. The V gene lost 0 bases and the J gene lost 11 bases, with 11 bases spanning the gap. The CDR3 DNA reads as TGTGCCTGGAGTGTCCGTGGGGGGACACCCCTCCACTTT. It codes for CAWSVRGGTPLHF.

The rearrangement links TRBV21-1 to TRBJ1-6; TRBD1, the D gene given by the table, was not confirmed from the DNA. TRBV21-1 is recorded as a pseudogene. The CDR3 covers 15 residues. Here the CDR3 reads CASSKAETGDSPLHF. CDR3 sequence (DNA): TGTGCCAGCAGCAAAGCAGAGACAGGGGATTCACCCCTCCACTTT.

V and J are TRBV7-8 and TRBJ2-7; TRBD2 aligns across 11 bases. The CDR3 is 17 residues long. After removal of 6 bases from V and 0 bases from J, the junction contained 10 bases not matched to a gene. Per germline, CDR1 SGHVS and CDR2 FQNEAQ. CDR3 nucleotides: TGTGCCAGCAGTTTTAGAGTCGGGACTAGCGGCTCCTACGAGCAGTACTTC. Its translation: CASSFRVGTSGSYEQYF.

V is TRBV6-6 and J is TRBJ2-7, with TRBD2 matching 8 bases. The V gene's germline CDR1 is MNHNY and CDR2 SVGAGI (reference sequence). J was trimmed by 2 bases and V by 7 bases; bases with no gene match: 7. CDR3 length equals 14 residues. The CDR3 is CASTSGGITYEQYF. Written as DNA, the CDR3 is TGTGCCAGCACCTCGGGGGGGATTACCTACGAGCAGTACTTC.

V and J are TRBV7-3 and TRBJ1-1, with D unclear. Trimming removed 2 bases at V and 1 base at J, with 14 bases between. Germline V CDR1 and CDR2: SGHTA, FQGTGA. The CDR3 contains 16 residues. The CDR3 here is CASSLYGGLGNTEAFF. CDR3 in DNA: TGTGCCAGCAGCTTATATGGAGGGCTTGGGAACACTGAAGCTTTCTTT.

A note on this clone: Other DNA sequences in this sample translate to the same CDR3. CDR3 sequence: CASSSGQGYEQYF. CDR3 coding DNA: TGTGCCAGCAGTTCCGGACAGGGCTACGAGCAGTACTTC. This chain connects TRBV28 to TRBJ2-7; 8 bases are a match to TRBD1. The ends lost 4 bases at V and 3 bases at J; junction bases unmatched: 2. The CDR3 totals 13 residues. The V gene's germline CDR1 is MDHEN and CDR2 SYDVKM.

The rearrangement links TRBV6-5 to TRBJ1-5, with 7 positions matching TRBD1. The V segment lost 7 bases and the J segment 3 bases; nucleotides outside the gene matches: 9. The CDR3 is made up of 15 amino acids. Germline V gives CDR1 MNHEY, CDR2 SVGAGI. Here the CDR3 reads CASTQGTAYNQPQHF. The DNA for the CDR3 is TGTGCCAGCACCCAAGGGACAGCGTACAATCAGCCCCAGCATTTT.

V and J are TRBV5-4 and TRBJ2-1, with a possible D match to TRBD1 (6 bases). CDR3 length equals 17 residues. CDR1 and CDR2 from the germline V gene are SGHNT and YYREEE (reference sequence). V gave up 3 bases and J gave up 5 bases, with 21 bases separating them. The CDR3 bases are TGTGCCAGCAGCTCCCCTTCTTGGGGAAAGGGGGACAATGAGCAGTTCTTC. Its translation: CASSSPSWGKGDNEQFF.

The CDR3 DNA reads as TGTGCCATCCGGGCGGGAGTAATCGCAGATACGCAGTATTTT. Its protein product is CAIRAGVIADTQYF. The rearrangement links TRBV10-3 to TRBJ2-3; 7 bases agree with TRBD2. The CDR3 runs 14 residues. With V trimmed by 8 bases and J by 4 bases, 9 bases remained unmatched. CDR1 is ENHRY, CDR2 SYGVKD, per germline.

This clone was counted a few times. This rearrangement joins TRBV4-2 to TRBJ2-2, with TRBD2 identical over 7 bases. Unmatched junction bases numbered 3, after V lost 1 base and J lost 4 bases. The CDR3 has 15 residues. Germline lookup yields CDR1 LGHNA and CDR2 YNFKEQ. The CDR3 region is CASSQGTSATGELFF. The CDR3 bases are TGTGCCAGCAGCCAAGGGACTAGTGCCACCGGGGAGCTGTTTTTT.

The V call is TRBV11-2, the J call TRBJ2-5; 10 bases are a match to TRBD2. With V trimmed by 2 bases and J by 4 bases, 7 bases remained unmatched. Looked up from germline, CDR1 is SGHAT and CDR2 is FQNNGV. There are 16 residues in the CDR3. The CDR3 protein is CASSLLASGSGETQYF. CDR3 in DNA: TGTGCCAGCAGCTTATTAGCTAGCGGGAGTGGAGAGACCCAGTACTTC.

The V gene is TRBV7-2, the J gene TRBJ2-1, with TRBD1 matching over 12 bases. CDR3 length equals 15 residues. With V trimmed by 5 bases and J by 7 bases, 6 bases remained unmatched. Germline V gene sequence: CDR1 SGHTA, CDR2 FQGNSA. The CDR3 loop is CASSRRDRGQNEQFF. Written as DNA, the CDR3 is TGTGCCAGCAGCCGCCGGGACAGGGGGCAGAATGAGCAGTTCTTC.

The chain joins TRBV10-2 to TRBJ1-1; 11 bases agree with TRBD1. CDR1 and CDR2 from the germline V gene are WSHSY and SAAADI. The CDR3 covers 17 residues. Trimming cost V 6 bases and J 6 bases; bases outside gene matches: 15. CDR3 amino acids: CASRDRGLRRRGSEAFF. CDR3 DNA sequence: TGCGCCAGCAGGGACAGGGGGCTGCGGAGGAGAGGCTCTGAAGCTTTCTTT.

This sequence joins TRBV5-1 and TRBJ2-1, with D tentatively TRBD2 (6 bases). The CDR3 runs 16 residues. Trimming shortened V by 4 bases and J by 6 bases, and 20 bases separated the two germline ends. CDR1 is SGHRS and CDR2 is YFSETQ in the germline V gene. The CDR3 region has the DNA TGCGCCAGCAGCACGGGGGTGGGGAAGTTGGGCAATGAGCAGTTCTTC. Translated: CASSTGVGKLGNEQFF.

The DNA of the CDR3 is TGTGCCAGCAGTTACTCTGGGGCATTATTACAAGAGACCCAGTACTTC. Its translation is CASSYSGALLQETQYF. The rearrangement uses TRBV6-5 and TRBJ2-5; perhaps TRBD1 as D (5 bases). Trimming took 0 bases from V and 2 from J, leaving 13 bases between them. CDR3 size: 16 residues. Germline V lookup: CDR1 MNHEY, CDR2 SVGAGI.

The rearrangement uses TRBV6-2 or TRBV6-3 and TRBJ1-2; D gene ambiguous. The CDR3 runs to 15 residues. Trimming pared 2 bases from V and 2 bases from J, leaving 12 bases between. In germline, CDR1 is MNHEY, CDR2 SVGEGT. CDR3 DNA: TGTGCCAGCAGTTACCGGTTAGGCGGAAACTATGGCTACACCTTC. This encodes CASSYRLGGNYGYTF.

The chain carries TRBV7-2 and TRBJ1-1; TRBD1 might be the D (5 bases). The CDR3 covers 17 residues. Trimming took off 5 bases at V and 0 bases at J, with 19 bases between the two ends. Per germline, CDR1 SGHTA and CDR2 FQGNSA. The CDR3 DNA follows: TGTGCCAGCAGCCCAGGGTTCTGGGAAACTATGAACACTGAAGCTTTCTTT. Encoded protein: CASSPGFWETMNTEAFF.

The chain has TRBV7-9 and TRBJ1-5; weak D call: TRBD1 (6 bases). Germline-derived CDR1 and CDR2 are SEHNR and FQNEAQ (reference sequence). The V end lost 8 bases, the J end lost 1 base, and 15 bases lay between the germline ends. There are 15 residues in the CDR3. The CDR3 nucleotides are TGTGCCAGCGGACTAGGGGGAGGGAGCAATCAGCCCCAGCATTTT. Protein: CASGLGGGSNQPQHF.

This clone was detected only once. CDR3 sequence reads: CSVAGQGGNQPQHF. As DNA, the CDR3 is TGCAGCGTTGCGGGACAGGGAGGCAATCAGCCCCAGCATTTT. The rearrangement joins TRBV29-1 to TRBJ1-5; TRBD1 agrees at 9 bases. V was pared by 4 bases and J by 2 bases, with 3 bases of the junction left unmatched. The CDR3 consists of 14 residues. CDR1 and CDR2 (germline): SQVTM, ANQGSEA.